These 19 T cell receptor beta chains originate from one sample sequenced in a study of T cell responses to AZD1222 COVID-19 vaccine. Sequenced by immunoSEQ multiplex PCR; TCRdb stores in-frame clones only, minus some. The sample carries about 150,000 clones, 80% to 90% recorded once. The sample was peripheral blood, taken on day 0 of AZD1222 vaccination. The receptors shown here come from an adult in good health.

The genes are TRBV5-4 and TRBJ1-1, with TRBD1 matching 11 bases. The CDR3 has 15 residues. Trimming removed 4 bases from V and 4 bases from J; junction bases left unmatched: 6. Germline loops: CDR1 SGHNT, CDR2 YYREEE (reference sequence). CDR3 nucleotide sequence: TGTGCCAGCAGCCCCGGCGGGACAGGGGGCACTGAAGCTTTCTTT. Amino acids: CASSPGGTGGTEAFF.

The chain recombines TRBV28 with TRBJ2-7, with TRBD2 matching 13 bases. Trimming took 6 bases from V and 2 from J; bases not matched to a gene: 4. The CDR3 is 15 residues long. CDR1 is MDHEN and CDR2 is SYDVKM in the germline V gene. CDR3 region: CASRTGLAGPYEQYF. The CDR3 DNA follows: TGTGCCAGCAGAACGGGACTAGCGGGGCCCTACGAGCAGTACTTC.

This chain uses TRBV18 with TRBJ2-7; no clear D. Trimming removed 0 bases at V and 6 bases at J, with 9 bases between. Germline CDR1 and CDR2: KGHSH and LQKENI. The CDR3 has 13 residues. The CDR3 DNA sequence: TGTGCCAGCTCACCACCGGGCTTAGCCGAGCAGTACTTC. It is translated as CASSPPGLAEQYF.

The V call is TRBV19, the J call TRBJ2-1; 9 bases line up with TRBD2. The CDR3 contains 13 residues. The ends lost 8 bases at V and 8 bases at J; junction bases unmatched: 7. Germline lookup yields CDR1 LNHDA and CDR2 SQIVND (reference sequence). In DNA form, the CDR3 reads TGTGCCAGTTCCGGGACTAGCCAGCATGAGCAGTTCTTC. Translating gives CASSGTSQHEQFF.

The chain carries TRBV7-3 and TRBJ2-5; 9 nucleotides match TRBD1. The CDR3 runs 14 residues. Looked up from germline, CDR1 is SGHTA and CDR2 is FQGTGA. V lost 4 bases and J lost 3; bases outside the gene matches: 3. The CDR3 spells CASSSTGGKETQYF. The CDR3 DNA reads TGTGCCAGCAGCTCGACAGGGGGTAAAGAGACCCAGTACTTC.

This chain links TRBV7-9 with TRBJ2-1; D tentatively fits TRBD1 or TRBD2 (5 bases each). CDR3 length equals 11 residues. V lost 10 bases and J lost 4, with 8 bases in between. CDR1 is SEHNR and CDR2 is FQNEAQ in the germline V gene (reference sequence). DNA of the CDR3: TGTGCCACCGGGACGTACAATGAGCAGTTCTTC. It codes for CATGTYNEQFF.

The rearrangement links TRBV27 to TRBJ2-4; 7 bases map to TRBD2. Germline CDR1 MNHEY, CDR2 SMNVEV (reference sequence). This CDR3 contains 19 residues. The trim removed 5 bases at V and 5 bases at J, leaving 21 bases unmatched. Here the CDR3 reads CASSPTSVHPGYCENIQYF. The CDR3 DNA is TGTGCCAGCAGTCCCACTAGCGTCCACCCCGGATACTGCGAAAACATTCAGTACTTC.

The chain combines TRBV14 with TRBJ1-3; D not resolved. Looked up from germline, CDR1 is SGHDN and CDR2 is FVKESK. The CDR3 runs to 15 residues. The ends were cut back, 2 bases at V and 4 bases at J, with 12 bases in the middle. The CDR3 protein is CASSQLRGSGNTIYF. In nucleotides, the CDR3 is TGTGCCAGCAGCCAACTTCGAGGGAGCGGAAACACCATATATTTT.

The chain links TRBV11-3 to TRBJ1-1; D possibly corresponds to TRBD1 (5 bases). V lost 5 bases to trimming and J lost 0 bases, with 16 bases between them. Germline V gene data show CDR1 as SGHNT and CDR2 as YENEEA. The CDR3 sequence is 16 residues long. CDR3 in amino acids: CASSIKGRTLNTEAFF. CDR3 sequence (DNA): TGTGCCAGCAGCATCAAGGGGAGGACTTTGAACACTGAAGCTTTCTTT.

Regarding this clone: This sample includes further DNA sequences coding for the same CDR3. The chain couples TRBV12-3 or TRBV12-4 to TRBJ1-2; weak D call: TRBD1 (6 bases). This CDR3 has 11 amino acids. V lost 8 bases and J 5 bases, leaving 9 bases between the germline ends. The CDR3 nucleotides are TGTGCCAGCGGCCAGGGGTATGGCTACACCTTC. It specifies CASGQGYGYTF.

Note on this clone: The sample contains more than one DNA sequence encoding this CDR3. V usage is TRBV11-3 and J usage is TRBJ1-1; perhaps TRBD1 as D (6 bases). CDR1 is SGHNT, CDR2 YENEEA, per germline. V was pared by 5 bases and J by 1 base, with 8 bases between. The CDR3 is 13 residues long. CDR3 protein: CASSGQTNTEAFF. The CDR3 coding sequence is TGTGCCAGCAGCGGACAGACGAACACTGAAGCTTTCTTT. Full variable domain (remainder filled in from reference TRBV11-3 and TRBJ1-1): EAGVVQSPRYKIIEKKQPVAFWCNPISGHNTLYWYLQNLGQGPELLIRYENEEAVDDSQLPKDRFSAERLKGVDSTLKIQPAELGDSAVYLCASSGQTNTEAFFGQGTRLTVV.

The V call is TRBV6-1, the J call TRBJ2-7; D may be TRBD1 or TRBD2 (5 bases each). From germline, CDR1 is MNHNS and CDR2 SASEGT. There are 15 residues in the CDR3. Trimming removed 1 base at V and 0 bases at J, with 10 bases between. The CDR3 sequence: CASSEGAGSSYEQYF. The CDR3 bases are TGTGCCAGCAGTGAAGGGGCAGGGAGCTCCTACGAGCAGTACTTC.

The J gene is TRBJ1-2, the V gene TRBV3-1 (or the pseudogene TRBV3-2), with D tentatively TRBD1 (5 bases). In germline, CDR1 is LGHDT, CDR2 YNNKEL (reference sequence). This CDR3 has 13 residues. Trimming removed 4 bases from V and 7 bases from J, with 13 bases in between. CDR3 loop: CASSLRDPPGYTF. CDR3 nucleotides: TGTGCCAGCAGCCTCCGGGACCCCCCTGGCTACACCTTC.

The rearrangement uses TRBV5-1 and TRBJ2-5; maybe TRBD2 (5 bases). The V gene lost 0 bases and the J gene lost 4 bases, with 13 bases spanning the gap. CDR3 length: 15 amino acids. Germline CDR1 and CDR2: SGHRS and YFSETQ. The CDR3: CASSLANGGGETQYF. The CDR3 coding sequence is TGCGCCAGCAGCTTGGCAAACGGAGGAGGAGAGACCCAGTACTTC.

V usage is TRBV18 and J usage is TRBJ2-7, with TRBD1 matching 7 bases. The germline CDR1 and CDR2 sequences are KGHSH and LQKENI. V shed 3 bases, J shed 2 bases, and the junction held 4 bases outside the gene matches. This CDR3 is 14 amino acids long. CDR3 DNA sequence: TGTGCCAGCTCACCCCGGGACAGTACCTACGAGCAGTACTTC. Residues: CASSPRDSTYEQYF.

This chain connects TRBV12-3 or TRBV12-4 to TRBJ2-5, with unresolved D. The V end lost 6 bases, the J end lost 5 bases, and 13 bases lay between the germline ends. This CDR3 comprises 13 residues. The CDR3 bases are TGTGCCAGCAGCCGCCTCCTAGGGGAGACCCAGTACTTC. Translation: CASSRLLGETQYF.

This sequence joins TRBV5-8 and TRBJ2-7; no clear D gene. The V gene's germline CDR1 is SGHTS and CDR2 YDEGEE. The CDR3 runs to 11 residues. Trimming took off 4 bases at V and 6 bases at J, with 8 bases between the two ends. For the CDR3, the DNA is TGTGCCAGCAGCCTCCTGGGCGAGCAGTACTTC. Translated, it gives CASSLLGEQYF.

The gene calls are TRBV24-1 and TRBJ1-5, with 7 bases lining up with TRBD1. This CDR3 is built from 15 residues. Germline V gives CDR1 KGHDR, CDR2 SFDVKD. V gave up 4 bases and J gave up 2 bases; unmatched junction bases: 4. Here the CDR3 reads CATSDRTGRNQPQHF. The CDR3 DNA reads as TGTGCCACCAGTGACAGGACAGGCCGCAATCAGCCCCAGCATTTT.

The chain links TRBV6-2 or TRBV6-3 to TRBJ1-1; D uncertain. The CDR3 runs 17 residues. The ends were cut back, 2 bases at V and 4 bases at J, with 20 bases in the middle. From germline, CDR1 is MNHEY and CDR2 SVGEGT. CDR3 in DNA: TGTGCCAGCAGTTACGGCCCCCAGGTGGGTGTAGGCACTGAAGCTTTCTTT. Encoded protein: CASSYGPQVGVGTEAFF.